The text below deals with one T cell receptor (beta chain). Its antigen remains unidentified. The data were produced by immunoSEQ multiplex PCR, yet TCRdb's version contains in-frame clones alone and is incomplete. The sample consists of 130,000 to 150,000 clones, approximately 90% of them appearing once. The sample is drawn from a study of T cell responses to AZD1222 COVID-19 vaccine. Study-level information: Second doses at about 4 or about 12 weeks were pooled. Study-level findings and limits: Spike-specific TCR depth and breadth grew after two AZD1222 doses.

Material: peripheral blood, obtained on day 0 of AZD1222 vaccination. The TCR sequence derives from an adult in good health.

CDR3 coding DNA: TGTGCCAGCAGCTTATCTCAGGGAGCGAACACCGGGGAGCTGTTTTTT. It is translated as CASSLSQGANTGELFF. The chain has TRBV7-9 and TRBJ2-2, with D tentatively TRBD1 or TRBD2 (5 bases each). The germline gives CDR1 SEHNR, CDR2 FQNEAQ (reference sequence). V dropped 2 bases and J dropped 0 bases, with 10 bases sitting between them. CDR3 length: 16 amino acids.